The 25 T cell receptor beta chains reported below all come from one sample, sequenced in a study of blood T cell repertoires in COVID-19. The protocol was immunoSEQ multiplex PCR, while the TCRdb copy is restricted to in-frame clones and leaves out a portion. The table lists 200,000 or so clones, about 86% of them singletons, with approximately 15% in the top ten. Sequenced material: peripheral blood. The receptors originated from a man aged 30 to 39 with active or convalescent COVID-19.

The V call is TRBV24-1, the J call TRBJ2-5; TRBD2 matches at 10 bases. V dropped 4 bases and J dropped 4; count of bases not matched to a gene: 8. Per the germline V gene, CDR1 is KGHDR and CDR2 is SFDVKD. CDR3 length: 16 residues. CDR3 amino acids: CATSEQLAGTRETQYF. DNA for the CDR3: TGTGCCACCAGTGAGCAACTAGCGGGAACTCGAGAGACCCAGTACTTC.

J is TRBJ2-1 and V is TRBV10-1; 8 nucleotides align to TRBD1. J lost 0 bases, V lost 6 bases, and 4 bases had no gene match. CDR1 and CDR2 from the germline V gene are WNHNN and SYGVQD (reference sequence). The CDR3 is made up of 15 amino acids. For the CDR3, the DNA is TGCGCCAGCAGAGCCGGGACAGGCTCCTACAATGAGCAGTTCTTC. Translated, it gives CASRAGTGSYNEQFF.

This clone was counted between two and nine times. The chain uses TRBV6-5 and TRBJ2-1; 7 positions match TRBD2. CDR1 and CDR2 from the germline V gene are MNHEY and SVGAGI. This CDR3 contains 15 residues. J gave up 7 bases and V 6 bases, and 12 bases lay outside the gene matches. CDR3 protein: CASRLATTVLNEQFF. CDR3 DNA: TGTGCCAGCAGACTAGCGACCACCGTCCTGAATGAGCAGTTCTTC.

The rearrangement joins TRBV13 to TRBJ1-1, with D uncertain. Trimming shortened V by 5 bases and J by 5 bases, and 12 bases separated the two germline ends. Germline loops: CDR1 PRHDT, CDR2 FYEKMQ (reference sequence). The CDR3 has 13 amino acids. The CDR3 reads CASSPDRGTEAFF. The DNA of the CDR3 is TGTGCCAGCAGCCCCGACCGGGGTACTGAAGCTTTCTTT.

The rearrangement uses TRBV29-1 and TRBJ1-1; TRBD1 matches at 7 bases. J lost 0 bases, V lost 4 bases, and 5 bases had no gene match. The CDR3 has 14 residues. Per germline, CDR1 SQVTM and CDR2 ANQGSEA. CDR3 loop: CSVANDRVNTEAFF. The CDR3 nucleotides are TGCAGCGTTGCCAATGACAGGGTGAACACTGAAGCTTTCTTT.

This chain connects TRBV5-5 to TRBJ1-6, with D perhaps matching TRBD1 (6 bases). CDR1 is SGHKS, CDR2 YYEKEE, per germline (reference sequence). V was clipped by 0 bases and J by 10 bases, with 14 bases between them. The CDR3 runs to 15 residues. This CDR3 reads CASSLAPGEGSPLHF. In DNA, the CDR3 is TGTGCCAGCAGCTTGGCACCAGGGGAGGGATCACCCCTCCACTTT.

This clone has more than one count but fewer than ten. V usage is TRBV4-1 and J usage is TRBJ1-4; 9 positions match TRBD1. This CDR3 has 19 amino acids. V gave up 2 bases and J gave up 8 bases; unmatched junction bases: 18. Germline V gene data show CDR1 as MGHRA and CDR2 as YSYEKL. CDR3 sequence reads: CASSQLYLSTGTGWEKLFF. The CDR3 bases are TGCGCCAGCAGCCAACTCTATCTTAGCACCGGGACAGGGTGGGAAAAACTGTTTTTT.

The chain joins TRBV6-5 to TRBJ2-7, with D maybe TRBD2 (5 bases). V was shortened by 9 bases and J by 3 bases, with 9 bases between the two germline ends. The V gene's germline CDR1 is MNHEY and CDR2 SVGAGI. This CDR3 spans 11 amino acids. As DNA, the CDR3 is TGTGCCAGTGGACTGCACTACGAGCAGTACTTC. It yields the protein CASGLHYEQYF.

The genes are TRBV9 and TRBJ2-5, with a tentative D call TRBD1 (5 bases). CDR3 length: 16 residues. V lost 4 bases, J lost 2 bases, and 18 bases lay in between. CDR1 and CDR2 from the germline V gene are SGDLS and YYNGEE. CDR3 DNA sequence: TGTGCCAGCAGCCCCTGGGGCGACGGATTGCAAGAGACCCAGTACTTC. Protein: CASSPWGDGLQETQYF.

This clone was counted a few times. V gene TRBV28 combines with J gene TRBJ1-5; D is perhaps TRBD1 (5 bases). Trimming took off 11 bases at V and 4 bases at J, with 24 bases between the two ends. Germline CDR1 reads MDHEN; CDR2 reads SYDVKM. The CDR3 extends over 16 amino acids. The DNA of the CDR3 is TGTGCCTCCCGAAGCGTACGGACACTGACAAATCAGCCCCAGCATTTT. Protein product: CASRSVRTLTNQPQHF.

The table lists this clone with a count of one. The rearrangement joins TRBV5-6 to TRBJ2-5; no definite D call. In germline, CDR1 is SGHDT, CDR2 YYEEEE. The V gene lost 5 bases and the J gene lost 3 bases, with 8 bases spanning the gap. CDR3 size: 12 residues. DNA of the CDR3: TGTGCCAGCAGTAGAGCAAAAGAGACCCAGTACTTC. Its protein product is CASSRAKETQYF. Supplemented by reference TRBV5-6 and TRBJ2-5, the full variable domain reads DAGVTQSPTHLIKTRGQQVTLRCSPKSGHDTVSWYQQALGQGPQFIFQYYEEEERQRGNFPDRFSGHQFPNYSSELNVNALLLGDSALYLCASSRAKETQYFGPGTRLLVL.

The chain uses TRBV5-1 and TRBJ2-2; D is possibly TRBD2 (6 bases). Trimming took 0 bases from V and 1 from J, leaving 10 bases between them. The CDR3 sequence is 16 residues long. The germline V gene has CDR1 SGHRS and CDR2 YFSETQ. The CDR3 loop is CASSLELAGNTGELFF. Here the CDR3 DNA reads TGCGCCAGCAGCTTGGAACTAGCCGGGAACACCGGGGAGCTGTTTTTT.

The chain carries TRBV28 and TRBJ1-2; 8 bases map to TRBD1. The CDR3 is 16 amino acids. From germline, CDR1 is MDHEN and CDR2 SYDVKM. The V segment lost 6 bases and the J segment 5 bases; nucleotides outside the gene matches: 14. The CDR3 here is CASSLRTGSLGYGYTF. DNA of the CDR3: TGTGCCAGCAGCCTTCGGACAGGGAGCTTAGGTTATGGCTACACCTTC.

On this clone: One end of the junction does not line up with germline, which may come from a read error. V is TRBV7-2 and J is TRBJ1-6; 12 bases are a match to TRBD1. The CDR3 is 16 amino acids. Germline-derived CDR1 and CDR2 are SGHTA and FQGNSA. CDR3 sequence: CASSLARDRGRGPLHF. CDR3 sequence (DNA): TGTGCCAGCAGCCTAGCACGGGACAGGGGGCGAGGGCCCCTCCACTTT. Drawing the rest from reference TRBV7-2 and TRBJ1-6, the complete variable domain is GAGVSQSPSNKVTEKGKDVELRCDPISGHTALYWYRQSLGQGLEFLIYFQGNSAPDKSGLPSDRFSAERTGGSVSTLTIQRTQQEDSAVYLCASSLARDRGRGPLHFGNGTRLTVT.

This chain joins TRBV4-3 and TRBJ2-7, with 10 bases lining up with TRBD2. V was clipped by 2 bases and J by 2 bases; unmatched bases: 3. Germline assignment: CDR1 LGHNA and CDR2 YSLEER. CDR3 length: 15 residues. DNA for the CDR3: TGCGCCAGCAGCCAACTAGCGGGGGCGGCCTACGAGCAGTACTTC. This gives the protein CASSQLAGAAYEQYF.

The CDR3 region is CATSGTGLNYGYTF. The CDR3 bases are TGTGCCACCAGCGGGACAGGGCTTAACTATGGCTACACCTTC. This chain links TRBV24-1 with TRBJ1-2; TRBD1 matches at 9 bases. Germline V gene sequence: CDR1 KGHDR, CDR2 SFDVKD. V dropped 7 bases and J dropped 1; count of bases not matched to a gene: 3. The CDR3 length is 14 residues.

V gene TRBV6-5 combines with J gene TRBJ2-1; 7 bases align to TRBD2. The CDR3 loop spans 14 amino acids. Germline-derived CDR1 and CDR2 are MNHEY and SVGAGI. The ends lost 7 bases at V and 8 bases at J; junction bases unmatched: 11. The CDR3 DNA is TGTGCCAGCAAACGACTAGCTATAATCGATGAGCAGTTCTTC. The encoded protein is CASKRLAIIDEQFF.

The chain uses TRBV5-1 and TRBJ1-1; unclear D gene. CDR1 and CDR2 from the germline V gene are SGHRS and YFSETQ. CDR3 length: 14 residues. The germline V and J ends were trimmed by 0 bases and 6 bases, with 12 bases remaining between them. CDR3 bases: TGCGCCAGCAGCTTGGATGGCCTGCTCGCTGAAGCTTTCTTT. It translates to CASSLDGLLAEAFF.

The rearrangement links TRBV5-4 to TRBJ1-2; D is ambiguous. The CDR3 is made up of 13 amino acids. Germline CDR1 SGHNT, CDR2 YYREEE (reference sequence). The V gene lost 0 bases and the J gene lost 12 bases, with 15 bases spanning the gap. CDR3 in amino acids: CASSLEQYSHHTF. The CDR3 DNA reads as TGTGCCAGCAGCTTGGAGCAGTACAGTCACCACACCTTC.

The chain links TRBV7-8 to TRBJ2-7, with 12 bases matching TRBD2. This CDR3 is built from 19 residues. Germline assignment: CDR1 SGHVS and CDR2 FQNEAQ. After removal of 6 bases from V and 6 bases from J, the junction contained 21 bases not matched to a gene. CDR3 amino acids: CASRSSPGLAGTSGVEQYF. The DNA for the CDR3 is TGTGCCAGCAGGTCCTCGCCGGGACTAGCGGGCACCTCGGGGGTCGAGCAGTACTTC.

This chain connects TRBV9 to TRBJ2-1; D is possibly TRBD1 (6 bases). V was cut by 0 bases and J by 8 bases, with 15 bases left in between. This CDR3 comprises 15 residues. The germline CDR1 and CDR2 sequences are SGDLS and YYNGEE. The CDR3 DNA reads TGTGCCAGCAGCGTAGCTGCCAGGGGAACGGATGAGCAGTTCTTC. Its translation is CASSVAARGTDEQFF. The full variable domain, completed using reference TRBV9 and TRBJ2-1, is DSGVTQTPKHLITATGQRVTLRCSPRSGDLSVYWYQQSLDQGLQFLIQYYNGEERAKGNILERFSAQQFPDLHSELNLSSLELGDSALYFCASSVAARGTDEQFFGPGTRLTVL.

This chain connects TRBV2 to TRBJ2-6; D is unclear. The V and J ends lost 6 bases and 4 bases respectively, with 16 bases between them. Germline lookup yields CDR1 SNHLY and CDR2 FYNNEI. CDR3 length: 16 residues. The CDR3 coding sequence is TGTGCCAGCAGGAGAGAGGCCTCGGCGGGGGCCAACGTCCTGACTTTC. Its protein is CASRREASAGANVLTF.

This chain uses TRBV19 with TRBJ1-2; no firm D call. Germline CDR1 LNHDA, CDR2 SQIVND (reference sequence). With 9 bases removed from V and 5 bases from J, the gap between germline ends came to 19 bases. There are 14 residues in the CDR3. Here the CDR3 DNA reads TGTGCCAGCCGAACGGGAGGACTTATGTATGGCTACACCTTC. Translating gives CASRTGGLMYGYTF.

This chain's CDR3 is CASSPGQGFQGYTF. For the CDR3, the DNA is TGTGCCAGCAGCCCTGGACAGGGCTTTCAGGGCTACACCTTC. The chain uses TRBV27 and TRBJ1-2, with TRBD1 matching over 8 bases. Germline V gene data show CDR1 as MNHEY and CDR2 as SMNVEV (reference sequence). V dropped 6 bases and J dropped 8; count of bases not matched to a gene: 11. The CDR3 is 14 amino acids.

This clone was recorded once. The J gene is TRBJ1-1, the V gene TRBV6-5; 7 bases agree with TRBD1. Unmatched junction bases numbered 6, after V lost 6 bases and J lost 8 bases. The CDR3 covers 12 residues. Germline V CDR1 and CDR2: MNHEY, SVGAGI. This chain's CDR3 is CASSRDRVEAFF. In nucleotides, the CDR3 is TGTGCCAGCAGCCGTGACAGGGTCGAAGCTTTCTTT.